This T cell receptor (beta chain) originates from a study of T cells in Graves' hyperthyroidism and ophthalmopathy. From RNA transcripts, TCR beta CDR3 regions were amplified. HTBI primers were used for first-round RT-PCR of the TCR CDR3. Each CDR3 protein is one row after TCRdb ran MiXCR on the multiplex PCR reads. Of fewer than 400,000 distinct CDR3 sequences listed, around a quarter are singletons. Across 18 months, stable Graves' hyperthyroidism was marked by no progression to ophthalmopathy. Any patient presenting with uncontrolled infection, other autoimmune disease, pregnancy or lactation was left out. Each 10 ml fresh peripheral blood draw supplied the PBMCs. CDR1 and CDR2 (germline): SGHTA, FQGTGA. This CDR3 has 15 amino acids. V lost 0 bases to trimming and J lost 4 bases, with 10 bases between them. This clonotype has only a few counts.

The receptor's source is a man in his forties or fifties with Graves' hyperthyroidism. Sequencing input: blood. The chain is built from TRBV7-3 and TRBJ2-1; weak D call: TRBD2 (6 bases). This CDR3 reads CASSLTGGTYNEQFF. The CDR3 region has the DNA TGTGCCAGCAGCTTAACGGGAGGCACTTACAATGAGCAGTTCTTC.